A selection of T cell receptor beta chains follows, all from one sample in a study of CD8+ T cells in alopecia areata. TCRdb's copy holds only in-frame clones and misses some; the assay was immunoSEQ multiplex PCR. The profile covers 90,000 to 120,000 clones, with over 80% appearing a single time and around 25% taken by the ten largest. The sequenced sample was CD8+ T cells sorted from blood, obtained at week 24, from a patient treated with tofacitinib. These receptor sequences come from a human donor with alopecia areata. Each CDR3 is given with its conserved first and last residue. The order of the fields is V gene, clone size, D gene, J gene, CDR3 protein, CDR3 DNA. D genes are given only for firm matches. For some rows the clone size is stated as once, few or many, or as a class when expanded; others skip it.

v_gene: TRBV27; abundance: .; d_gene: TRBD2; j_gene: TRBJ2-1; CDR3aa: CASRSGTRQFF; CDR3nt: TGTGCCAGCAGGTCCGGGACTAGACAGTTCTTC
v_gene: TRBV7-9; abundance: .; d_gene: .; j_gene: TRBJ2-5; CDR3aa: CASSLGEETQYF; CDR3nt: TGTGCCAGCAGCTTAGGTGAAGAGACCCAGTACTTC
v_gene: TRBV9; abundance: .; d_gene: .; j_gene: TRBJ2-7; CDR3aa: CASSVSDSSYEQCF; CDR3nt: TGTGCCAGCAGCGTATCAGATAGCTCCTACGAGCAGTGCTTC
v_gene: TRBV7-9; abundance: .; d_gene: TRBD2; j_gene: TRBJ2-2; CDR3aa: CASSHVAGATGELFF; CDR3nt: TGTGCCAGCAGCCATGTAGCGGGGGCAACCGGGGAGCTGTTTTTT
v_gene: TRBV4-3; abundance: .; d_gene: .; j_gene: TRBJ2-5; CDR3aa: CASSQEGPDPWETQYF; CDR3nt: TGCGCCAGCAGCCAAGAGGGTCCAGACCCTTGGGAGACCCAGTACTTC
v_gene: TRBV5-1; abundance: .; d_gene: .; j_gene: TRBJ2-1; CDR3aa: CASSLVWGNEQFF; CDR3nt: TGCGCCAGCAGCTTGGTATGGGGGAATGAGCAGTTCTTC
v_gene: TRBV7-9; abundance: .; d_gene: .; j_gene: TRBJ2-5; CDR3aa: CASSHPGSQETQYF; CDR3nt: TGTGCCAGCAGCCACCCGGGTAGCCAAGAGACCCAGTACTTC
v_gene: TRBV10-3; abundance: .; d_gene: .; j_gene: TRBJ2-1; CDR3aa: CAILDITSPDNEQFF; CDR3nt: TGTGCCATCCTCGATATTACTAGTCCAGACAATGAGCAGTTCTTC
v_gene: TRBV10-2; abundance: once; d_gene: .; j_gene: TRBJ2-7; CDR3aa: CASSDMGSSYEQYF; CDR3nt: TGCGCCAGCAGTGATATGGGAAGCTCCTACGAGCAGTACTTC
v_gene: TRBV4-1; abundance: .; d_gene: .; j_gene: TRBJ1-1; CDR3aa: CASSQVGGNTEAFF; CDR3nt: TGCGCCAGCAGCCAAGTAGGGGGGAACACTGAAGCTTTCTTT
v_gene: TRBV5-4; abundance: few; d_gene: .; j_gene: TRBJ1-2; CDR3aa: CASSLGQNYGYTF; CDR3nt: TGTGCCAGCAGCTTGGGACAGAACTATGGCTACACCTTC
v_gene: TRBV4-1; abundance: .; d_gene: .; j_gene: TRBJ1-2; CDR3aa: CASSQEVGDYGYTF; CDR3nt: TGCGCCAGCAGCCAAGAGGTAGGGGACTATGGCTACACCTTC
v_gene: TRBV6-6; abundance: .; d_gene: .; j_gene: TRBJ2-3; CDR3aa: CASQGSPSTDTQYF; CDR3nt: TGTGCCAGCCAAGGGTCGCCATCTACAGATACGCAGTATTTT
v_gene: TRBV6-6; abundance: .; d_gene: .; j_gene: TRBJ1-2; CDR3aa: CASSYLDSQVTF; CDR3nt: TGTGCCAGCAGTTACCTCGACAGTCAAGTCACCTTC
v_gene: TRBV5-1; abundance: .; d_gene: TRBD1; j_gene: TRBJ1-5; CDR3aa: CASSLTGGGNQPQHF; CDR3nt: TGCGCCAGCAGCTTAACAGGGGGAGGCAATCAGCCCCAGCATTTT
v_gene: TRBV30; abundance: .; d_gene: .; j_gene: TRBJ1-1; CDR3aa: CAWTRGRITFF; CDR3nt: TGTGCCTGGACCCGGGGACGGATCACTTTCTTT
v_gene: TRBV27; abundance: .; d_gene: .; j_gene: TRBJ2-2; CDR3aa: CASSLGFPELTGELFF; CDR3nt: TGTGCCAGCAGTTTGGGGTTTCCGGAGTTAACCGGGGAGCTGTTTTTT
v_gene: TRBV5-4; abundance: .; d_gene: .; j_gene: TRBJ2-3; CDR3aa: CATQIADTQYF; CDR3nt: TGTGCCACCCAAATTGCAGATACGCAGTATTTT
v_gene: TRBV19; abundance: once; d_gene: TRBD1; j_gene: TRBJ1-2; CDR3aa: CASTTGGHGYTF; CDR3nt: TGTGCCAGTACCACAGGGGGCCATGGCTACACCTTC
v_gene: TRBV7-2; abundance: .; d_gene: TRBD2; j_gene: TRBJ2-5; CDR3aa: CASTKAGGLGETQYF; CDR3nt: TGTGCCAGCACCAAAGCGGGGGGGCTAGGGGAGACCCAGTACTTC
v_gene: TRBV13; abundance: .; d_gene: .; j_gene: TRBJ2-3; CDR3aa: CASSLGDGGSLDTQYF; CDR3nt: TGTGCCAGCAGCTTAGGCGATGGCGGGTCCTTGGATACGCAGTATTTT
v_gene: TRBV4-3; abundance: .; d_gene: TRBD1; j_gene: TRBJ2-1; CDR3aa: CASSQYRQGNYNEQFF; CDR3nt: TGCGCCAGCAGCCAGTATAGACAGGGAAATTACAATGAGCAGTTCTTC
v_gene: TRBV5-6; abundance: .; d_gene: .; j_gene: TRBJ1-1; CDR3aa: CASSLQGKFPEAFF; CDR3nt: TGTGCCAGCAGCTTACAGGGAAAGTTTCCTGAAGCTTTCTTT
v_gene: TRBV5-1; abundance: .; d_gene: .; j_gene: TRBJ1-1; CDR3aa: CASSSLGASSMNTEAFF; CDR3nt: TGCGCCAGCAGCTCGTTGGGTGCTTCTTCGATGAACACTGAAGCTTTCTTT
v_gene: TRBV5-4; abundance: .; d_gene: .; j_gene: TRBJ1-1; CDR3aa: CASSLGTPRAWDTEAFF; CDR3nt: TGTGCCAGCAGCTTGGGGACTCCCCGGGCCTGGGACACTGAAGCTTTCTTT
v_gene: TRBV6-5; abundance: few; d_gene: .; j_gene: TRBJ1-1; CDR3aa: CASSYGGNTEAFF; CDR3nt: TGTGCCAGCAGTTACGGGGGGAACACTGAAGCTTTCTTT
v_gene: TRBV6-4; abundance: .; d_gene: TRBD2; j_gene: TRBJ2-3; CDR3aa: CASSDSASGGTDTQYF; CDR3nt: TGTGCCAGCAGTGACTCGGCCAGCGGGGGCACAGATACGCAGTATTTT
v_gene: TRBV2; abundance: .; d_gene: TRBD2; j_gene: TRBJ2-5; CDR3aa: CASQTGGKETQYF; CDR3nt: TGTGCCAGTCAGACGGGGGGAAAAGAGACCCAGTACTTC
v_gene: TRBV11-2; abundance: few; d_gene: .; j_gene: TRBJ2-7; CDR3aa: CASSPGTPIFGQYF; CDR3nt: TGTGCCAGCAGTCCCGGGACCCCCATCTTTGGGCAGTACTTC